This TCR beta chain originates from a study of graft-versus-host responses after intestinal transplantation. Overall study: Those transplanted obtained multivisceral, liver-intestinal, or isolated intestinal grafts. Study-wide points: GvH clone levels peaked in circulation, and this peak was associated with early post-transplant HvG declines.

This clone was seen a single time. As yet, its antigen is unknown. Sequenced by immunoSEQ multiplex PCR; TCRdb stores in-frame clones only, minus some. The table lists tens of thousands of clones, approximately 89% of them singletons, with 5% to 5.5% in the top ten. The germline CDR1 and CDR2 sequences are LNHDA and SQIVND (reference sequence). This CDR3 is built from 16 residues. The V and J ends lost 6 bases and 0 bases, in that order; junction bases with no gene match: 7. The chain recombines TRBV19 with TRBJ2-1, with TRBD2 matching 8 bases. The input for sequencing was PBMCs, taken 65 to 70 days after intestinal transplantation. This clonotype originated in a human patient who received an intestinal transplant, so some T cells may come from the graft donor. The CDR3 region has the DNA TGTGCCAGTAGAGGCTTTAGCGGGGACTCCTACAATGAGCAGTTCTTC. It codes for CASRGFSGDSYNEQFF.